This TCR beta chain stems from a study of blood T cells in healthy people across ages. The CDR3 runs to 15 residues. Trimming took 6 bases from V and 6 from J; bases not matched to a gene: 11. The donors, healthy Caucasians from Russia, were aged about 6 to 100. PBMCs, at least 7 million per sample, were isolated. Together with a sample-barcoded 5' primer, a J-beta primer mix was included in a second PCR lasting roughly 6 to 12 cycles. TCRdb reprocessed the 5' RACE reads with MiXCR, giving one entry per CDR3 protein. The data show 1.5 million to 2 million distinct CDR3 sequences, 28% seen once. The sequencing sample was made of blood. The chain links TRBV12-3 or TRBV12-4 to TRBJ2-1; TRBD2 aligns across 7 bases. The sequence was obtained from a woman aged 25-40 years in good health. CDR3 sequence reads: CASRVWGSGGNEQFF. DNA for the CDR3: TGTGCCAGCAGGGTGTGGGGATCGGGGGGCAATGAGCAGTTCTTC.